These 8 T cell receptor beta chains were sequenced from one sample in a study of Graves' ophthalmopathy and Graves' hyperthyroidism. As the template, RNA transcripts were used to amplify TCR beta CDR3 regions. HTBI-primed first-round RT-PCR preceded second-round multiplex PCR. TCRdb redid the calling of the multiplex PCR reads with MiXCR, one entry per CDR3 protein. The sample includes about 740,000 distinct CDR3 sequences, around 40% of them seen just once. The source material was peripheral blood. The source is an adult man with Graves' ophthalmopathy.

This rearrangement joins TRBV20-1 to TRBJ1-1; D may be TRBD1 (6 bases). Trimming stripped 2 bases from V and 4 bases from J, with 14 bases between. The CDR3 has 14 residues. Per germline, CDR1 DFQATT and CDR2 SNEGSKA (reference sequence). CDR3 DNA: TGCAGTGCTAGAACAGGGATTTCAAGCACTGAAGCTTTCTTT. Translating gives CSARTGISSTEAFF.

The chain couples TRBV7-2 to TRBJ2-7, with TRBD2 as a possible D gene (7 bases). The CDR3 spans 15 residues. V was cut by 0 bases and J by 2 bases, with 11 bases left in between. Germline CDR1 reads SGHTA; CDR2 reads FQGNSA. The chain's CDR3 is CASSLARGPTYEQYF. DNA of the CDR3: TGTGCCAGCAGCTTAGCGCGGGGGCCCACCTACGAGCAGTACTTC.

This sequence joins TRBV7-9 and TRBJ2-7; the D is unclear. From germline, CDR1 is SEHNR and CDR2 FQNEAQ (reference sequence). The CDR3 is 12 amino acids. V was clipped by 4 bases and J by 6 bases, with 10 bases between them. The CDR3 DNA sequence: TGTGCCAGCAGCTGGACGGGCACCGAGCAGTACTTC. Its protein product is CASSWTGTEQYF.

Of note for this clonotype: At one of its ends the junction is not consistent with the germline gene, which may arise from a read error. The gene calls are TRBV9 and TRBJ2-7; perhaps TRBD2 as D (6 bases). The CDR3 is 15 residues long. Germline loops: CDR1 SGDLS, CDR2 YYNGEE. The CDR3 sequence is CASSQGWGVKDEQYF. For the CDR3, the DNA is TGCGCCAGCAGCCAAGGCTGGGGGGTTAAGGACGAGCAGTACTTC.

This clonotype was seen repeatedly, ten times or more. This chain links TRBV14 with TRBJ2-5; D is ambiguous. Between the trimmed V and J ends, which lost 2 bases and 5 bases, there was a span of 15 bases. Looked up from germline, CDR1 is SGHDN and CDR2 is FVKESK. The CDR3 has 15 amino acids. The CDR3 sequence: CASSQRLGAGETQYF. The CDR3 coding sequence is TGTGCCAGCAGCCAACGCTTGGGTGCTGGGGAGACCCAGTACTTC.

The V gene is TRBV6-6, the J gene TRBJ1-2, with D unclear. This CDR3 is 14 amino acids long. CDR1 is MNHNY and CDR2 is SVGAGI in the germline V gene (reference sequence). The V gene lost 2 bases and the J gene lost 8 bases, with 15 bases spanning the gap. The CDR3 nucleotides read TGTGCCAGCAGTTACCTCGGCGCAGGCTCCGGCTACACCTTC. The encoded protein is CASSYLGAGSGYTF.

This sequence joins TRBV29-1 and TRBJ2-6, with D perhaps matching TRBD2 (5 bases). The germline V and J ends were trimmed by 2 bases and 0 bases, with 14 bases remaining between them. The CDR3 consists of 17 residues. Germline V gene sequence: CDR1 SQVTM, CDR2 ANQGSEA. DNA for the CDR3: TGCAGCGTTGAATCCAGGACTGGAAGCTCTGGGGCCAACGTCCTGACTTTC. Amino acids: CSVESRTGSSGANVLTF. The full variable domain, completed using reference TRBV29-1 and TRBJ2-6, is SAVISQKPSRDICQRGTSLTIQCQVDSQVTMMFWYRQQPGQSLTLIATANQGSEATYESGFVIDKFPISRPNLTFSTLTVSNMSPEDSSIYLCSVESRTGSSGANVLTFGAGSRLTVL.

The chain joins TRBV20-1 to TRBJ1-1, with D perhaps matching TRBD1 (5 bases). Per germline, CDR1 DFQATT and CDR2 SNEGSKA (reference sequence). V lost 2 bases to trimming and J lost 11 bases, with 18 bases between them. The CDR3 spans 13 residues. CDR3 region: CSARSGTSEVAFF. The CDR3 DNA sequence: TGCAGTGCTAGATCCGGGACGAGTGAAGTGGCTTTCTTT.